This T cell receptor beta chain was profiled in a study of T-cell memory formation after mild COVID-19. Overall study results and limits: CD4+ clones that contracted lay mainly in CM and EM; CD8+ ones lay in EMRA.

The V gene's germline CDR1 is SGHTA and CDR2 FQGTGA. V shed 0 bases and J 8 bases; nucleotides not matched to a gene: 9. There are 16 residues in the CDR3. One entry per CDR3 protein results from TCRdb running MiXCR on the 5' RACE reads. The table includes about 410,000 distinct CDR3 sequences, 20% to 25% detected once. This clonotype occurred a few times. Its antigen is still unknown. Sequenced sample: PBMCs or a T cell subset sorted from them (not recorded which). V and J are TRBV7-3 and TRBJ2-1, with 8 bases aligning to TRBD2. The TCR comes from an adult woman who had mild COVID-19 (a few samples of this study predate the infection). Cell type and time point are not known. CDR3 residues: CASSLTAGGALYEQFF. DNA of the CDR3: TGTGCCAGCAGCTTAACGGCGGGAGGCGCCTTGTATGAGCAGTTCTTC.